This T cell receptor (beta chain) was captured in a study of cytomegalovirus exposure and HLA in healthy donors. Notes on the study in general: The authors confirmed in vitro that three CMV-associated chains were specific for CMV antigens. Listed as cytomegalovirus-associated were roughly 180 TCR beta chains. Subsequent analysis revealed that first-cohort TCR clusters tended to co-occur in the approximately 120 validation repertoires.

The V gene's germline CDR1 is KGHSH and CDR2 LQKENI. Trimming left V 3 bases short and J 0 bases short, with 21 bases between. This CDR3 contains 19 residues. Turning to this clone: The antigen is unknown.

Among the 120 subjects of the validation cohort, separate from the approximately 660-subject first cohort, were the donors. Sequenced by immunoSEQ multiplex PCR; TCRdb stores in-frame clones only, minus some. The sample carries some 130,000 clones, about nine tenths recorded once. Sequencing was carried out using PBMCs. This sequence joins TRBV18 and TRBJ1-3, with D possibly matching TRBD1 (5 bases). This TCR was recovered from a man younger than 35 in good health and CMV-seronegative. In DNA, the CDR3 is TGTGCCAGCTCACCCCGTTCGTTAATCGGGGGGAACTCTGGAAACACCATATATTTT. It is translated as CASSPRSLIGGNSGNTIYF.